This T cell receptor beta chain was sequenced in a study of blood T cell repertoires in COVID-19 (dated by TCRdb to about 2020). In terms of the full investigation: Collaborator samples came from the United States, Italy and Spain and covered acute and convalescent phases of COVID-19. The prospective study material was composed of cDNA or gDNA derived from T cells, B-cell-depleted T cells, or PBMCs. The dataset comprised deeply sampled blood TCRbeta repertoires from subjects exposed to, actively infected with, or recovered from COVID-19. A freely available public database, intended as a resource for researchers studying the immune response to SARS-CoV-2, is where the repertoires were released. The samples were drawn from two sources: the first 160 participants of the ongoing ImmuneRACE study, and 950 to 1,500 subjects contributed by 6 global collaborators. Nearly every sample came with metadata listing a de-identified subject ID, COVID-19 status, age in years and sex. HLA class I and class II types, where available, came from metadata supplied by the sample provider rather than from assay-based typing. On the study overall, not on this receptor specifically: How much clinical and demographic metadata was included differed by source and by participant, and the metadata was provided uncurated.

TCRbeta CDR3 regions were amplified from genomic DNA using the immunoSEQ Assay, a bias-controlled multiplex PCR. On the authors' methods: Nucleated cell counts per sample were estimated from amplification of reference gene primers within the assay. Sequence reads were collapsed and filtered to measure the absolute abundance of every unique TCRbeta CDR3 rearrangement. For each sample, productive Simpson clonality was calculated as the square root of Simpson's diversity index over productive rearrangements. Drawn from immuneACCESS, this table holds only the in-frame rearrangements with V and J called that TCRdb kept. Clones are partly lost; checked studies trace under half to an unresolved V gene and leave the rest unexplained. V and J calls and clone size follow that table, whereas D and trimming were derived from the DNA. Here the sample has 80,000 or so clones; roughly 85% occur a single time. Clones ranked in the top ten supply around a tenth of the sample.

In Seattle, one collaborating source enrolled patients while the infection was active and tracked those patients longitudinally over the course of disease. Whole blood was collected in K2EDTA tubes by collaborating institutions according to the institutions' own protocols. Collaborator samples were shipped for TCRbeta analysis as frozen whole blood, isolated PBMCs, or DNA extracted from either sample type. Germline trimming amounts to 3 bases on V and 1 base on J, with 6 as the count of junction bases outside the gene matches. The CDR3 holds 15 amino acids from the cysteine to the phenylalanine. Only the CDR3 DNA is retained, 45 bases long and in frame from the first base. CDR1 and CDR2 (LNHDA, SQIVND) derive from the germline V gene (reference sequence). Concerning this clone: What antigen it recognizes has not been identified. Within one base of it there is no much larger clone, and no base qualities were kept.

The chain is encoded by TRBV19 joined to TRBJ2-7; 7 central bases correspond to TRBD2. The sequencing sample was made of peripheral blood. This TCR was recovered from a man aged 50 or older with COVID-19, enrolled during active disease. CDR3 sequence: CASSMQRGPSYEQYF. The DNA sequence is as follows: TGTGCCAGTAGTATGCAGCGGGGCCCTTCCTACGAGCAGTACTTC. Full variable domain (CDR3 extended with the reference TRBV19 and TRBJ2-7 proteins): DGGITQSPKYLFRKEGQNVTLSCEQNLNHDAMYWYRQDPGQGLRLIYYSQIVNDFQKGDIAEGYSVSREKKESFPLTVTSAQKNPTAFYLCASSMQRGPSYEQYFGPGTRLTVT.